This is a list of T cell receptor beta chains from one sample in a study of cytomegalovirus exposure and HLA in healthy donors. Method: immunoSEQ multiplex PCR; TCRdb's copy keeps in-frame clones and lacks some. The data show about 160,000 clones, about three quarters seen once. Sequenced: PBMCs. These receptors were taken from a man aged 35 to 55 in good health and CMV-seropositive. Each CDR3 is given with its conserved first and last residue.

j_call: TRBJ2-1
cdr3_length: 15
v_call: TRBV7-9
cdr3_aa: CASSLEAGEQNEQFF

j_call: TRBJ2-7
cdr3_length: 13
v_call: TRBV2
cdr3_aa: CASGGSDLNEQYF

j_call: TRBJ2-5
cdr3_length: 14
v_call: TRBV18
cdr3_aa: CASSPPGGAETQYF

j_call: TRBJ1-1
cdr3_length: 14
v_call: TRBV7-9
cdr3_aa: CASSYGGANTEAFF

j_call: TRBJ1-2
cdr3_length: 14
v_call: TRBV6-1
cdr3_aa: CASSPRRDRDGYTF

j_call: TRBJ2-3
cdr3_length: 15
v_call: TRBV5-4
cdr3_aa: CASSYQAGATDTQYF

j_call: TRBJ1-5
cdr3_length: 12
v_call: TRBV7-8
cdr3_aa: CASSLSGEPQHF

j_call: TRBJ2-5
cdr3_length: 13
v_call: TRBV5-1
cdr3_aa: CASSLQSQETQYF

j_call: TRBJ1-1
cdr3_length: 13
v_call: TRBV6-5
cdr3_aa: CASSYNEGTEAFF

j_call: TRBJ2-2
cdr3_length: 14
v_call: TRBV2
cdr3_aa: CASSGARMAGELFF

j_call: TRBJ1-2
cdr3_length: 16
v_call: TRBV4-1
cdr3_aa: CASSLLEGLTAGGYTF

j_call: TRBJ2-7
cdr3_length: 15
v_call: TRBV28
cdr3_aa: CASSDGTSGNYEQYF

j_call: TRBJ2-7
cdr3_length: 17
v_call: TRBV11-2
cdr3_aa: CASSLALAGPLHYEQYF

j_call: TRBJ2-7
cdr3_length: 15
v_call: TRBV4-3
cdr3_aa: CASSQVRTGVYEQYF

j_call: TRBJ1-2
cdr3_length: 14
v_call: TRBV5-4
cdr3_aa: CASSLEGGRYGYTF

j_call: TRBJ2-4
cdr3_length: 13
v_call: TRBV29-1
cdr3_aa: CSVGAGGGNIQYF

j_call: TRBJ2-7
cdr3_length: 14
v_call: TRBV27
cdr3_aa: CASSTGTGNGEQYF

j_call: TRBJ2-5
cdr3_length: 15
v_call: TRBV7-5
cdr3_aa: CVRSLRQTGGETQYF

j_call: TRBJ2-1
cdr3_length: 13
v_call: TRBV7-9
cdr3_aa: CASSSTRAAEQFF

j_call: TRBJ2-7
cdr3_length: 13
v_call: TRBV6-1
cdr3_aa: CASSFREAYEQYF

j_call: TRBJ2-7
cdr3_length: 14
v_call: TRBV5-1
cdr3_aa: CASSSGTGGGEQYF

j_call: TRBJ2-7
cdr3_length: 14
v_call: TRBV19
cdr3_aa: CASSTTIGPYEQYF

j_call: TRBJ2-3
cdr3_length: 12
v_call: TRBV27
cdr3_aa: CASSSPGDTQYF

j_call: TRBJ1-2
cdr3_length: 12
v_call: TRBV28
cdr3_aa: CASSAGGYGYTF

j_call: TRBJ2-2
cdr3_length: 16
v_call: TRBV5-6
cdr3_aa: CASSLSLAGDTGELFF

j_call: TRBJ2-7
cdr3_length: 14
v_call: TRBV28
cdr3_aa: CASSTTGGDGEQYF

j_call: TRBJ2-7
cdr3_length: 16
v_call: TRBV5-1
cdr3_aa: CASSLNWAGKTYEQYF

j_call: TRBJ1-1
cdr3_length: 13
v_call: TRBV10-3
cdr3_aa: CAIRVDLNAEAFF

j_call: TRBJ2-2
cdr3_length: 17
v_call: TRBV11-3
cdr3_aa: CASSPGGLAGGTGELFF

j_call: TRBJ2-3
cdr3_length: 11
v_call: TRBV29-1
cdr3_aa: CSVAVTDTQYF